This T cell receptor beta chain comes out of a study of identifying expanded T cells in peripheral blood. Healthy donors had no documented immune events, such as infections, while sampled. Germline CDR1 SGHVS, CDR2 FQNEAQ. This CDR3 contains 13 residues. V lost 1 base to trimming and J lost 10 bases, with 13 bases between them. Remarks on this clone: Its target is not known.

Overall study findings and caveats: Approximately two-week clone count variance significantly increased as total template count grew. Differentially abundant clones: roughly 1.3 between replicates, around 17 at approximately two weeks, under 25 at four.

Method: immunoSEQ multiplex PCR; TCRdb's copy keeps in-frame clones and lacks some. The data contain some 93,000 clones, approximately 88% of them singletons. The sample comprised blood. V gene TRBV7-8 combines with J gene TRBJ1-1, with D unclear. The sequence came from a person aged 18 to 69 in good health. CDR3 sequence (DNA): TGTGCCAGCAGCTTAGTTCAGGAGGGTAGAGCTTTCTTT. Protein: CASSLVQEGRAFF.